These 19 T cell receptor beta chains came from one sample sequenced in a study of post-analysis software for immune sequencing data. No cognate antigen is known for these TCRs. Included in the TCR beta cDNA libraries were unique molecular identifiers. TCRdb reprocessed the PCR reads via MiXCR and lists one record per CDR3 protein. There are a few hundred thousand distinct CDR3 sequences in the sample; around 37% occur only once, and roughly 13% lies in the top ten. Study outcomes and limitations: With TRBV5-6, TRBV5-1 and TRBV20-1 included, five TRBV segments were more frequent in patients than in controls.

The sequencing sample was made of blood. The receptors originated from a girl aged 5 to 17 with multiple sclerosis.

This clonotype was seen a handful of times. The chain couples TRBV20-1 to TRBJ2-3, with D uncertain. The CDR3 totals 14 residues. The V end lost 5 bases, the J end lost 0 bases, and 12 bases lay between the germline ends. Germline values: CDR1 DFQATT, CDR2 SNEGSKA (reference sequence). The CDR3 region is CSAARLVSTDTQYF. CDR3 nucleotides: TGCAGTGCTGCCCGCCTAGTCAGCACAGATACGCAGTATTTT.

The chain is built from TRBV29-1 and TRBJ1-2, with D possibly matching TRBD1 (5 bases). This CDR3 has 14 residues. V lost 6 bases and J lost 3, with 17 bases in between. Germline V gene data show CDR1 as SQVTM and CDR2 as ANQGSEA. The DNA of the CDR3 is TGCAGCGTCGCGGGGGGGGAGAAGGACTATGGCTACACCTTC. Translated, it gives CSVAGGEKDYGYTF.

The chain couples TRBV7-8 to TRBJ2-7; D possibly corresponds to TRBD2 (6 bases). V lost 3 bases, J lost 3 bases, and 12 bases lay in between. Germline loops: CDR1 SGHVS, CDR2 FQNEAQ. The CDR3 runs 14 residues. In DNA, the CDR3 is TGTGCCAGCAGCTTTGGGGACGGGGGCTACGAGCAGTACTTC. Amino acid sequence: CASSFGDGGYEQYF.

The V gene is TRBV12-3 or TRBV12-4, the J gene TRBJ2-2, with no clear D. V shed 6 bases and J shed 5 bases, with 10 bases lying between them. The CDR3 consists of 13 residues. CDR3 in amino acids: CASRLRETGELFF. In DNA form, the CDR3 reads TGTGCCAGCAGGCTCAGAGAGACCGGGGAGCTGTTTTTT.

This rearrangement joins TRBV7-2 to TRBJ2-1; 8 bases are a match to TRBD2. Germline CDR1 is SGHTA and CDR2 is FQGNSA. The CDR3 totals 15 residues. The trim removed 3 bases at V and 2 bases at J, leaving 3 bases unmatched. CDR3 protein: CASSFGGAAYNEQFF. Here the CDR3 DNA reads TGTGCCAGCAGCTTCGGGGGGGCAGCCTACAATGAGCAGTTCTTC.

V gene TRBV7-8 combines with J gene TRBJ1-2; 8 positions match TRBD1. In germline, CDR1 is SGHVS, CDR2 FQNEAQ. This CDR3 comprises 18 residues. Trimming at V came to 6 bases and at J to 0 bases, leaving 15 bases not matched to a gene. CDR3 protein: CASSRYRTGLSSNYGYTF. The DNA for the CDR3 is TGTGCCAGCAGTCGTTACAGGACAGGGTTGAGCTCTAACTATGGCTACACCTTC.

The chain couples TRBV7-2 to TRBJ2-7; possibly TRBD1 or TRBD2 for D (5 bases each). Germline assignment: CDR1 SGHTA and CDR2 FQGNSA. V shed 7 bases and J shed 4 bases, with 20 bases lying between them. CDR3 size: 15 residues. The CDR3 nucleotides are TGTGCCAGCACCCTAGTTGGGACCCCGAAATACGAGCAGTACTTC. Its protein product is CASTLVGTPKYEQYF.

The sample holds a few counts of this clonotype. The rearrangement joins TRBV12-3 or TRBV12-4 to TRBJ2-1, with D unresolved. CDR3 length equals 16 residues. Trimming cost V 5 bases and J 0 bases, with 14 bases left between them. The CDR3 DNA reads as TGTGCCAGCAGTGCCCTCGGCGAGAGCTCCTACAATGAGCAGTTCTTC. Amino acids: CASSALGESSYNEQFF.

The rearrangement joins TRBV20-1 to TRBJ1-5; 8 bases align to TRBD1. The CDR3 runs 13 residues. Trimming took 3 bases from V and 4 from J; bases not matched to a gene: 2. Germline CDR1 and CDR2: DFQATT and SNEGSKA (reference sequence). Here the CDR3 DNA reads TGCAGTGCTAGGACAGGGGTAAATCAGCCCCAGCATTTT. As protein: CSARTGVNQPQHF.

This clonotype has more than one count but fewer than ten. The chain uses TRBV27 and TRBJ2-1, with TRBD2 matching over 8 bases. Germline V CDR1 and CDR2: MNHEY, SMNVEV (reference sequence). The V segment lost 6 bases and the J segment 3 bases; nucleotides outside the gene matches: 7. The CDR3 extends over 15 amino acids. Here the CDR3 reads CASSPTSGLYNEQFF. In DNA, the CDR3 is TGTGCCAGCAGCCCTACTAGCGGACTCTACAATGAGCAGTTCTTC.

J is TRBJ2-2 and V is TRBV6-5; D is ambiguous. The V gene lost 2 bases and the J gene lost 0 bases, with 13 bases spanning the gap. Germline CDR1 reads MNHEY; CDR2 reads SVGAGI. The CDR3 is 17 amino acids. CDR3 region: CASSYGYRYTNTGELFF. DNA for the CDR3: TGTGCCAGCAGTTACGGTTATCGTTATACGAACACCGGGGAGCTGTTTTTT.

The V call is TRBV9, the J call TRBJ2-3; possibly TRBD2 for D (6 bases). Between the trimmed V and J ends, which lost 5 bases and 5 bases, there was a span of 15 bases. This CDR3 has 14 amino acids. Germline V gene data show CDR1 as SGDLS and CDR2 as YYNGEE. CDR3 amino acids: CASSSGGWGDTQYF. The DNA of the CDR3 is TGTGCCAGCAGTTCAGGAGGGTGGGGAGATACGCAGTATTTT. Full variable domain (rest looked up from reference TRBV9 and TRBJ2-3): DSGVTQTPKHLITATGQRVTLRCSPRSGDLSVYWYQQSLDQGLQFLIQYYNGEERAKGNILERFSAQQFPDLHSELNLSSLELGDSALYFCASSSGGWGDTQYFGPGTRLTVL.

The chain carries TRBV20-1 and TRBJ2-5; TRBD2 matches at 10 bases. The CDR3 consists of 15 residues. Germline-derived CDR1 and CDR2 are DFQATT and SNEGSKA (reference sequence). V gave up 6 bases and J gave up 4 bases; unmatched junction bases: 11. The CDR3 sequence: CSAEEERGGRETQYF. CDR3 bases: TGCAGTGCAGAGGAGGAGCGGGGGGGCCGAGAGACCCAGTACTTC.

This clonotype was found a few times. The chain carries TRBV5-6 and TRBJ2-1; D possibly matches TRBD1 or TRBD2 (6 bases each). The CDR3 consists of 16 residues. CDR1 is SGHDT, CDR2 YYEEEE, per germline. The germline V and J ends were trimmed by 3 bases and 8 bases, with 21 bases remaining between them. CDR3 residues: CASSSFPGMGGDEQFF. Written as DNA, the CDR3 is TGTGCCAGCAGCTCCTTCCCGGGGATGGGGGGCGATGAGCAGTTCTTC. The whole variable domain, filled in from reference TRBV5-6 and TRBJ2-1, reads DAGVTQSPTHLIKTRGQQVTLRCSPKSGHDTVSWYQQALGQGPQFIFQYYEEEERQRGNFPDRFSGHQFPNYSSELNVNALLLGDSALYLCASSSFPGMGGDEQFFGPGTRLTVL.

The DNA of the CDR3 is TGCGCCAGCAGCTTGGTCGCAGAGTCCTACGAGCAGTACTTC. The encoded protein is CASSLVAESYEQYF. The V call is TRBV5-1, the J call TRBJ2-7; D gene unclear. The V end lost 0 bases, the J end lost 1 base, and 8 bases lay between the germline ends. The CDR3 consists of 14 residues. Germline V gives CDR1 SGHRS, CDR2 YFSETQ. Supplemented by reference TRBV5-1 and TRBJ2-7, the full variable domain reads KAGVTQTPRYLIKTRGQQVTLSCSPISGHRSVSWYQQTPGQGLQFLFEYFSETQRNKGNFPGRFSGRQFSNSRSEMNVSTLELGDSALYLCASSLVAESYEQYFGPGTRLTVT.

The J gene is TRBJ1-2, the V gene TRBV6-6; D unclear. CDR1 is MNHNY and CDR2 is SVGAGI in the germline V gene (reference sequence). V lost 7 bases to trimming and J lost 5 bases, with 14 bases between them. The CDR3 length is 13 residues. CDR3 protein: CASTLREDYGYTF. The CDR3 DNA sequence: TGTGCCAGCACCTTACGCGAGGATTATGGCTACACCTTC.

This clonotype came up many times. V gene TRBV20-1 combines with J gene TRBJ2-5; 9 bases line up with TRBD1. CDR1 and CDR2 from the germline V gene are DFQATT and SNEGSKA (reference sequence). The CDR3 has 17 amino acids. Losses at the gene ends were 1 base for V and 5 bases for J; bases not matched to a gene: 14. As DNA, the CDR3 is TGCAGTGCTAGAGCCCACAGGGGGCCCGACCCTGGGGAGACCCAGTACTTC. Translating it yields CSARAHRGPDPGETQYF.

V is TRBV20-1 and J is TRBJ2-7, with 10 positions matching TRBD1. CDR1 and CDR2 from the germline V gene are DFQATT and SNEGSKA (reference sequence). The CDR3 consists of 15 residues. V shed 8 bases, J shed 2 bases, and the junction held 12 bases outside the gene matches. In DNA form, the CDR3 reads TGCAGTCCCAAGAGATCCGACAGGGGGCCCTACGAGCAGTACTTC. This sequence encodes CSPKRSDRGPYEQYF.

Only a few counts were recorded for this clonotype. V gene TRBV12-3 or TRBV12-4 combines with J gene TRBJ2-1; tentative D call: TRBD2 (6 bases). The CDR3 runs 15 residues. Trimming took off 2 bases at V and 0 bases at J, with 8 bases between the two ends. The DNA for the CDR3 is TGTGCCAGCAGTTTATACGGGAGCTCCTACAATGAGCAGTTCTTC. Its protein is CASSLYGSSYNEQFF.